Listed here is a single TCR beta chain. CDR1 and CDR2 (germline): SGHAT, FQNNGV. The V segment lost 1 base and the J segment 4 bases; nucleotides outside the gene matches: 14. CDR3 length: 19 residues. This record comes from a study of T cell changes during pregnancy in multiple sclerosis. The protocol was immunoSEQ multiplex PCR, while the TCRdb copy is restricted to in-frame clones and leaves out a portion. The table shows some 31,000 clones, with around 89% occurring only once. The sequences come from CD8+ T cells from peripheral blood mononuclear cells, collected in the second trimester of pregnancy. The chain recombines TRBV11-2 with TRBJ2-7; 12 positions agree with TRBD2. The receptor comes from a female donor with multiple sclerosis, enrolled in a pregnancy study. The DNA of the CDR3 is TGTGCCAGCAGCTTAGTGAGACTAGCGGGAGATGGGGTCGGATACGAGCAGTACTTC. Its protein is CASSLVRLAGDGVGYEQYF.